This T cell receptor beta chain was captured by sequencing in a study of identical twins. The sample holds a few counts of this clonotype. A single record per CDR3 protein comes from TCRdb applying MiXCR to the 5' RACE reads. The data contain approximately 220,000 distinct CDR3 sequences, about 7.5% of them singletons. This CDR3 contains 16 residues. Trimming stripped 4 bases from V and 6 bases from J, with 19 bases between. CDR1 is SGHRS, CDR2 YFSETQ, per germline. These records were also assigned to another study, of yellow fever vaccine responses in identical twins.

Source material: memory (CD45RO+) T cells sorted from blood. The sequence was collected from a woman aged 18-29 years in good health. This rearrangement joins TRBV5-1 to TRBJ2-2; D not resolved. The CDR3 DNA reads as TGCGCCAGCAGCGTACGATGGGATGGTATCGCCGGGGAGCTGTTTTTT. The encoded protein is CASSVRWDGIAGELFF.